The next 17 T cell receptor beta chains were all read from a single sample in a study of T cell responses to AZD1222 COVID-19 vaccine. Only in-frame clones appear in the TCRdb table, and some are missing; sequencing was by immunoSEQ multiplex PCR. The sample records over 150,000 clones, 75% to 90% being singletons. Sequenced material: peripheral blood, taken on day 0 of AZD1222 vaccination. The receptors stem from an adult in good health.

V usage is TRBV6-5 and J usage is TRBJ2-3, with D perhaps being TRBD1 or TRBD2 (5 bases each). The germline V gene encodes CDR1 MNHEY and CDR2 SVGAGI. The CDR3 has 13 residues. The V end was cut by 10 bases, the J end by 2 bases, with 13 bases between. The CDR3: CATRSGTTDTQYF. CDR3 DNA sequence: TGTGCCACCAGGAGTGGGACCACAGATACGCAGTATTTT.

The CDR3 DNA reads TGCGCCAGCAGCTGGTTCGCAGATACGCAGTATTTT. Translating it yields CASSWFADTQYF. The genes are TRBV5-1 and TRBJ2-3; D not resolved. V lost 3 bases, J lost 4 bases, and 6 bases lay in between. The CDR3 spans 12 residues. The germline gives CDR1 SGHRS, CDR2 YFSETQ. The full variable domain, completed using reference TRBV5-1 and TRBJ2-3, is KAGVTQTPRYLIKTRGQQVTLSCSPISGHRSVSWYQQTPGQGLQFLFEYFSETQRNKGNFPGRFSGRQFSNSRSEMNVSTLELGDSALYLCASSWFADTQYFGPGTRLTVL.

The J gene is TRBJ2-1, the V gene TRBV10-1; no reliable D call. The V and J ends lost 0 bases and 1 base respectively, with 10 bases between them. The CDR3 has 16 amino acids. Germline CDR1 WNHNN, CDR2 SYGVQD (reference sequence). The chain's CDR3 is CASSESNALSYNEQFF. CDR3 DNA sequence: TGCGCCAGCAGTGAGTCAAACGCCCTATCCTACAATGAGCAGTTCTTC.

The sample holds one count of this clone. The V call is TRBV11-2, the J call TRBJ2-6, with D possibly being TRBD2 (6 bases). CDR3 length: 16 residues. Looked up from germline, CDR1 is SGHAT and CDR2 is FQNNGV. V gave up 3 bases and J gave up 4 bases, with 13 bases separating them. The CDR3 DNA follows: TGTGCCAGCAGCTTGACGGGAGTACCCGGGGCCAACGTCCTGACTTTC. It translates to CASSLTGVPGANVLTF.

V is TRBV6-5 and J is TRBJ1-1, with 7 bases that match TRBD1. Germline V gene lookup returns CDR1 MNHEY and CDR2 SVGAGI. CDR3 length: 14 residues. V shed 6 bases and J 7 bases; nucleotides not matched to a gene: 11. The CDR3 coding sequence is TGTGCCAGCAGGCGGGACAGCGCAGCAGGTGAAGCTTTCTTT. Its translation is CASRRDSAAGEAFF.

The chain combines TRBV28 with TRBJ1-2; 7 bases align to TRBD1. Germline CDR1 is MDHEN and CDR2 is SYDVKM. The J segment lost 5 bases and the V segment lost 6 bases, leaving 9 bases of the junction unmatched. There are 14 residues in the CDR3. CDR3 DNA: TGTGCCAGCAGAAGGACAGGACAAAATTATGGCTACACCTTC. Translating it yields CASRRTGQNYGYTF.

V is TRBV12-3 or TRBV12-4 and J is TRBJ2-7; 7 nucleotides match TRBD2. CDR3 size: 13 residues. Unmatched junction bases numbered 3, after V lost 3 bases and J lost 4 bases. The CDR3 bases are TGTGCCAGCAGTTTGGGGAGGGCATACGAGCAGTACTTC. It codes for CASSLGRAYEQYF.

The gene calls are TRBV3-1 (or the pseudogene TRBV3-2) and TRBJ2-7; TRBD1 agrees at 8 bases. The CDR3 covers 14 residues. V shed 2 bases and J 6 bases; nucleotides not matched to a gene: 6. The germline V gene encodes CDR1 LGHDT and CDR2 YNNKEL (reference sequence). The CDR3 sequence: CASSQQTGVSEQYF. CDR3 in DNA: TGTGCCAGCAGCCAACAGACAGGGGTCTCCGAGCAGTACTTC.

The chain links TRBV5-1 to TRBJ2-7; 8 bases fit TRBD1. CDR1 is SGHRS, CDR2 YFSETQ, per germline. The CDR3 runs to 15 residues. V was clipped by 4 bases and J by 1 base; unmatched bases: 7. The CDR3 nucleotides are TGCGCCAGCAGCCGCCCCGACAGGGGTTCCTACGAGCAGTACTTC. This gives the protein CASSRPDRGSYEQYF.

The chain links TRBV5-1 to TRBJ2-7; 10 positions match TRBD2. The V gene end was trimmed by 4 bases and the J gene end by 0 bases; junction bases not matched to a gene: 7. The CDR3 loop spans 16 amino acids. Germline V gene data show CDR1 as SGHRS and CDR2 as YFSETQ. The CDR3 sequence is CASSPVAGGPSYEQYF. CDR3 coding DNA: TGCGCCAGCAGCCCAGTAGCGGGAGGTCCCTCCTACGAGCAGTACTTC.

The count of this clone is one. The chain uses TRBV5-1 and TRBJ2-3; possible D gene TRBD1, 6 bases. The germline V gene encodes CDR1 SGHRS and CDR2 YFSETQ. The length of the CDR3 is 14 residues. V was clipped by 5 bases and J by 0 bases, with 10 bases between them. This CDR3 is CASRLGQSTDTQYF. The CDR3 region has the DNA TGCGCCAGCAGACTAGGACAGAGCACAGATACGCAGTATTTT.

This clone has only one observation. The DNA of the CDR3 is TGTGCCAGCTCACCACGAACTCAAGCGGGAGGGCTCACAGATACGCAGTATTTT. It yields the protein CASSPRTQAGGLTDTQYF. The V and J genes are TRBV18 and TRBJ2-3, with 10 bases aligning to TRBD2. The trim removed 1 base at V and 2 bases at J, leaving 9 bases unmatched. CDR1 and CDR2 from the germline V gene are KGHSH and LQKENI. This CDR3 contains 18 residues.

The CDR3 loop is CASGFDILLAGGLNTGELFF. CDR3 nucleotide sequence: TGTGCTAGTGGTTTCGATATCCTCCTAGCGGGAGGATTAAACACCGGGGAGCTGTTTTTT. The chain combines TRBV12-5 with TRBJ2-2; 11 bases align to TRBD2. The CDR3 is made up of 20 amino acids. Per germline, CDR1 LGHNT and CDR2 FRNRAP. V dropped 3 bases and J dropped 2; count of bases not matched to a gene: 14.

The chain has TRBV4-2 and TRBJ2-5; D remains unclear. The CDR3 has 15 residues. Deletions cut 0 bases from V and 1 base from J, with 9 bases between. Germline-derived CDR1 and CDR2 are LGHNA and YNFKEQ. In nucleotides, the CDR3 is TGTGCCAGCAGCCAAGAGACATCCTTCCAAGAGACCCAGTACTTC. This codes for CASSQETSFQETQYF.

The chain employs TRBV9 and TRBJ2-1, with a possible D match to TRBD2 (5 bases). Trimming stripped 5 bases from V and 3 bases from J, with 15 bases between. The germline V gene has CDR1 SGDLS and CDR2 YYNGEE. CDR3 length: 15 residues. The chain's CDR3 is CASRATGNFYNEQFF. For the CDR3, the DNA is TGTGCCAGCAGAGCCACGGGGAACTTCTACAATGAGCAGTTCTTC.

The chain combines TRBV27 with TRBJ2-3; TRBD2 agrees at 12 bases. V lost 6 bases, J lost 4 bases, and 5 bases stayed unmatched. Germline V gene sequence: CDR1 MNHEY, CDR2 SMNVEV (reference sequence). CDR3 length: 15 amino acids. CDR3 sequence (DNA): TGTGCCAGCAGGAAGACTAGCGGGAGTGCAGATACGCAGTATTTT. Amino acids: CASRKTSGSADTQYF.

The chain is built from TRBV7-2 and TRBJ1-1, with D uncertain. This CDR3 spans 13 amino acids. V shed 1 base and J shed 3 bases, with 6 bases lying between them. The germline CDR1 and CDR2 sequences are SGHTA and FQGNSA. Here the CDR3 reads CASSLDSDTEAFF. For the CDR3, the DNA is TGTGCCAGCAGCTTAGATTCGGACACTGAAGCTTTCTTT.